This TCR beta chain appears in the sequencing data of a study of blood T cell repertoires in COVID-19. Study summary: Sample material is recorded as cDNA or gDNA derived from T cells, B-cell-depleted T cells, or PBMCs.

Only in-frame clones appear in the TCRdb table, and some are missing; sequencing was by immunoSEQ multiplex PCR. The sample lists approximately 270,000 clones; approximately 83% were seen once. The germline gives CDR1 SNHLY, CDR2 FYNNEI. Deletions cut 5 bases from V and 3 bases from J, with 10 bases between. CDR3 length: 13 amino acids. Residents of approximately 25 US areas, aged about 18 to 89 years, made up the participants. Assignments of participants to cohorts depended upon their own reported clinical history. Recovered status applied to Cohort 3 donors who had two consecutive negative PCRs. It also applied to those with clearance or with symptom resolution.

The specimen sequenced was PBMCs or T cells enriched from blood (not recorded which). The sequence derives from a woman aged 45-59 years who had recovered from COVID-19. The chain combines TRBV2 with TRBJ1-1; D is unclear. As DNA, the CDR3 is TGTGCCAGCAGTCCTGAGATAGACACTGAAGCTTTCTTT. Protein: CASSPEIDTEAFF.